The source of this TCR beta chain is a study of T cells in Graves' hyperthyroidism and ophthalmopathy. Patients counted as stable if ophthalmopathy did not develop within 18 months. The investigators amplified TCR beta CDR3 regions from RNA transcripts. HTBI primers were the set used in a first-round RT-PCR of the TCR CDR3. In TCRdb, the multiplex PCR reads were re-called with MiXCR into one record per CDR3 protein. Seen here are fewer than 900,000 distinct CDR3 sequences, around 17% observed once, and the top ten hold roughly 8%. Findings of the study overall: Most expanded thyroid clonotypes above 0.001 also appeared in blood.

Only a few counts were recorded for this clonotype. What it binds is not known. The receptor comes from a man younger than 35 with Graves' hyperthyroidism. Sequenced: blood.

CDR3 in DNA: TGTGCCAGCAGTGACCGAGGAACGTCTAGCACAGATACGCAGTATTTT. Amino acids: CASSDRGTSSTDTQYF. The V call is TRBV6-5, the J call TRBJ2-3; no clear D gene. The CDR3 covers 16 residues. The germline gives CDR1 MNHEY, CDR2 SVGAGI. Trimming shortened V by 5 bases and J by 0 bases, and 15 bases separated the two germline ends.